The 18 T cell receptor beta chains below all came from one sample that was sequenced in a study of response to subunit inactivated influenza vaccine. TCRdb fed the RT-PCR reads into MiXCR, producing one record per CDR3 protein. The table has about 240,000 distinct CDR3 sequences, 9.5% to 15% seen once. This sample comprised non-naive T cells sorted from PBMCs, obtained around 15 days before vaccination. These receptors came from a man aged 50 to 59 who received an inactivated influenza vaccine.

The chain couples TRBV5-6 to TRBJ2-7; D is ambiguous. V shed 1 base and J shed 4 bases, with 6 bases lying between them. This CDR3 region has 12 residues. Per the germline V gene, CDR1 is SGHDT and CDR2 is YYEEEE. Here the CDR3 reads CASSLMGYEQYF. CDR3 nucleotide sequence: TGTGCCAGCAGCTTGATGGGGTACGAGCAGTACTTC.

Note on this clonotype: A much larger clone is a single base away; this may be a read error. This rearrangement joins TRBV5-1 to TRBJ2-4, with D possibly called TRBD1 or TRBD2 (5 bases each). V shed 4 bases and J shed 0 bases, with 20 bases lying between them. This CDR3 contains 18 residues. Looked up from germline, CDR1 is SGHRS and CDR2 is YFSETQ. The CDR3 DNA is TGCGCCAGCAGCCCGGACGGTAGAGTGGGGACAGCCAAAAACATTCAGTACTTC. Its protein product is CASSPDGRVGTAKNIQYF.

At least ten counts were recorded for this clonotype. The gene calls are TRBV5-1 and TRBJ2-3; D is unresolved. Trimming took off 0 bases at V and 1 base at J, with 9 bases between the two ends. CDR1 is SGHRS, CDR2 YFSETQ, per germline. CDR3 size: 15 residues. CDR3 loop: CASSLASDRTDTQYF. The CDR3, as DNA: TGCGCCAGCAGCTTGGCCAGCGACCGCACAGATACGCAGTATTTT.

This clonotype showed up just a few times. The gene calls are TRBV6-1 and TRBJ1-6; the D is unclear. Germline V gives CDR1 MNHNS, CDR2 SASEGT. The CDR3 has 13 amino acids. The V end was cut by 7 bases, the J end by 10 bases, with 14 bases between. The CDR3 protein is CASTGKMNSPLHF. CDR3 DNA sequence: TGTGCCAGCACTGGGAAGATGAACTCACCCCTCCACTTT.

The chain links TRBV20-1 to TRBJ1-1, with a weak D call TRBD1 (5 bases). V was cut by 3 bases and J by 5 bases, with 13 bases left in between. Germline V gene data show CDR1 as DFQATT and CDR2 as SNEGSKA (reference sequence). The CDR3 is 13 amino acids. In DNA, the CDR3 is TGCAGTGCTAGCAGGGCCGCTGGGACTGAAGCTTTCTTT. It codes for CSASRAAGTEAFF.

The chain has TRBV2 and TRBJ2-5; no firm D call. The CDR3 sequence is 14 residues long. V dropped 3 bases and J dropped 2 bases, with 10 bases sitting between them. CDR1 SNHLY and CDR2 FYNNEI come from the germline V gene. The CDR3 DNA follows: TGTGCCAGCAGTGACGGGCCGCGGCAAGAGACCCAGTACTTC. It specifies CASSDGPRQETQYF.

This clonotype was picked up many times. The rearrangement uses TRBV7-2 and TRBJ2-5; unclear D gene. V was pared by 2 bases and J by 1 base, with 14 bases between. The CDR3 covers 16 residues. The germline CDR1 and CDR2 sequences are SGHTA and FQGNSA. The DNA for the CDR3 is TGTGCCAGCAGCTTAACCCCAGGACGGGCCCAAGAGACCCAGTACTTC. Translated, it gives CASSLTPGRAQETQYF.

This clonotype was counted at least ten times. This chain uses TRBV7-2 with TRBJ2-3; 7 bases map to TRBD2. The CDR3 consists of 14 residues. Germline lookup yields CDR1 SGHTA and CDR2 FQGNSA. Losses at the gene ends were 4 bases for V and 3 bases for J; bases not matched to a gene: 4. Here the CDR3 DNA reads TGTGCCAGCAGCTCGCGGGGGAGGACAGATACGCAGTATTTT. It is translated as CASSSRGRTDTQYF.

This clonotype occurred many times. The V call is TRBV12-3 or TRBV12-4, the J call TRBJ2-7; D ambiguous. The CDR3 extends over 14 amino acids. V was cut by 2 bases and J by 4 bases, with 12 bases left in between. The CDR3 bases are TGTGCCAGCAGTTTATCGCAGGTTACTTACGAGCAGTACTTC. Protein: CASSLSQVTYEQYF.

This clonotype was found a few times. The J gene is TRBJ1-2, the V gene TRBV6-1; 9 bases fit TRBD1. CDR1 is MNHNS and CDR2 is SASEGT in the germline V gene. The V gene end was trimmed by 5 bases and the J gene end by 4 bases; junction bases not matched to a gene: 5. This CDR3 region has 14 residues. The chain's CDR3 is CASSQGQGSYGYTF. The DNA of the CDR3 is TGTGCCAGCAGTCAGGGACAGGGTTCCTATGGCTACACCTTC.

Many counts were recorded for this clonotype. The V call is TRBV12-3 or TRBV12-4, the J call TRBJ2-2; no firm D call. There are 15 residues in the CDR3. The ends were cut back, 1 base at V and 1 base at J, with 7 bases in the middle. CDR3 nucleotide sequence: TGTGCCAGCAGTTTAGGCCTAGGGAACACCGGGGAGCTGTTTTTT. This gives the protein CASSLGLGNTGELFF.

This clonotype was observed a few times. This sequence joins TRBV6-2 or TRBV6-3 and TRBJ2-1; maybe TRBD2 (6 bases). V was trimmed by 6 bases and J by 7 bases, leaving 19 bases between them. CDR1 and CDR2 from the germline V gene are MNHEY and SVGEGT. The CDR3 is made up of 15 amino acids. The CDR3 DNA sequence: TGTGCCAGCAGAGACCCTAGCGCCAACTTAAATGAGCAGTTCTTC. It yields the protein CASRDPSANLNEQFF.

Many counts were recorded for this clonotype. The genes are TRBV18 and TRBJ2-5; possible D gene TRBD1, 5 bases. V was pared by 1 base and J by 2 bases, with 11 bases between. Germline lookup yields CDR1 KGHSH and CDR2 LQKENI. The CDR3 is made up of 15 amino acids. The CDR3, as DNA: TGTGCCAGCTCACCACTGATCGGACAACAAGAGACCCAGTACTTC. Encoded protein: CASSPLIGQQETQYF.

The CDR3 DNA reads TGTGCCAGCAGCTTCGGAGAACAAGAGACCCAGTACTTC. This codes for CASSFGEQETQYF. The chain has TRBV5-6 and TRBJ2-5, with unresolved D. The V end was cut by 2 bases, the J end by 2 bases, with 7 bases between. The CDR3 is 13 amino acids. The germline CDR1 and CDR2 sequences are SGHDT and YYEEEE.

This clonotype has a count of ten or more. This chain uses TRBV3-1 with TRBJ1-1; TRBD1 aligns across 9 bases. With 5 bases clipped from V and 10 bases from J, the junction kept 5 bases outside the gene matches. The germline V gene encodes CDR1 LGHDT and CDR2 YNNKEL (reference sequence). This CDR3 region has 12 residues. CDR3 in amino acids: CASSTTGGRAFF. The CDR3, as DNA: TGTGCCAGCAGCACGACAGGGGGAAGAGCTTTCTTT.

This sequence joins TRBV24-1 and TRBJ2-3; the D gene is possibly TRBD2 (6 bases). The CDR3 has 16 amino acids. Germline-derived CDR1 and CDR2 are KGHDR and SFDVKD. V shed 4 bases and J shed 1 base, with 14 bases lying between them. CDR3 protein: CATSDPGEKGTDTQYF. CDR3 nucleotide sequence: TGTGCCACCAGTGACCCGGGAGAAAAGGGCACAGATACGCAGTATTTT.

The V and J genes are TRBV6-2 or TRBV6-3 and TRBJ2-7, with D unresolved. The CDR3 loop spans 11 amino acids. CDR1 is MNHEY and CDR2 is SVGEGT in the germline V gene. Trimming stripped 7 bases from V and 3 bases from J, with 7 bases between. CDR3 bases: TGTGCCAGCACGGACCACTACGAGCAGTACTTC. As protein: CASTDHYEQYF.

This clonotype occurred many times. The chain links TRBV6-2 or TRBV6-3 to TRBJ2-4; no clear D. The V gene lost 0 bases and the J gene lost 7 bases, with 10 bases spanning the gap. Per germline, CDR1 MNHEY and CDR2 SVGEGT. There are 14 residues in the CDR3. The CDR3 coding sequence is TGTGCCAGCAGTTACTCGGCGGTCACTAACATTCAGTACTTC. This codes for CASSYSAVTNIQYF.